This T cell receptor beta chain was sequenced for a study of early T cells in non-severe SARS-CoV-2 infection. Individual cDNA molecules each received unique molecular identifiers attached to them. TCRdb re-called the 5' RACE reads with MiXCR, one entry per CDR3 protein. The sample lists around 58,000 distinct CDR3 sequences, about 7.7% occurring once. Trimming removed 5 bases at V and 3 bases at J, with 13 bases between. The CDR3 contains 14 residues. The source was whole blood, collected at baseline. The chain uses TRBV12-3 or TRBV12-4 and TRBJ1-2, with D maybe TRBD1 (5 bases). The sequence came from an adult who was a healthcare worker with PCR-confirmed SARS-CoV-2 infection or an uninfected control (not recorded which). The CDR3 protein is CASSGGKDHYGYTF. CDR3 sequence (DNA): TGTGCCAGCAGTGGGGGGAAGGACCACTATGGCTACACCTTC.